This TCR beta chain was identified during a study of T cell responses to AZD1222 COVID-19 vaccine. Method: immunoSEQ multiplex PCR; TCRdb's copy keeps in-frame clones and lacks some. This repertoire shows about 35,000 clones, 85% to 90% found once; its top ten account for approximately 10%. The clonotype originates from an adult who received the AZD1222 COVID-19 vaccine. The sequences come from peripheral blood, collected 28 days after the second AZD1222 dose.

The CDR3 coding sequence is TGTGCCAGCAGTGAAGCAAGTAGCGGGGAGCTGTTTTTT. Protein product: CASSEASSGELFF. This rearrangement joins TRBV27 to TRBJ2-2; D call uncertain. CDR3 length: 13 residues. The germline gives CDR1 MNHEY, CDR2 SMNVEV (reference sequence). The V gene lost 5 bases and the J gene lost 7 bases, with 11 bases spanning the gap.